Listed below are T cell receptor beta chains from one sample, sequenced in a study of T cells in Graves' hyperthyroidism and ophthalmopathy. TCRdb analysed the multiplex PCR reads with MiXCR anew, one entry per CDR3 protein. The table has hundreds of thousands of distinct CDR3 sequences, less than 15% seen once; the top ten hold roughly 10%. Sequences were obtained from blood. Receptors were obtained from a woman in her late teens or twenties with Graves' hyperthyroidism. CDR3s include the opening cysteine and the closing phenylalanine or tryptophan. D genes are given only for firm matches. Size values are once, few and many counts, or a class for expanded clones, and some rows have none.

TRBV2	TRBJ2-1	many	TRBD2	TGTGCCAGCAGGCGGGAGGGCCTATTAGAGACAGGCCACAATGAGCAGTTCTTC	CASRREGLLETGHNEQFF
TRBV18	TRBJ1-2	many	-	TGTGCCAGCTCATCCTACAATGGGAACTATGGCTACACCTTC	CASSSYNGNYGYTF
TRBV20-1	TRBJ2-7	many	-	TGCAGTGCTAGCCAACCGGGACTTGACGTGCCCGAGCAGTACTTC	CSASQPGLDVPEQYF
TRBV18	TRBJ1-2	many	-	TGTGCCAGCTCACCACGCATTGGACACGTCTATGGCTACACCTTC	CASSPRIGHVYGYTF
TRBV5-1	TRBJ2-5	few	TRBD2	TGCGCCAGCAACCTGGTCTATGCTAGCGGGAGGGCCCAAGAGACCCAGTACTTC	CASNLVYASGRAQETQYF
TRBV11-2	TRBJ2-3	many	TRBD2	TGTGCCAGTTACGGGGGGGGAGTTGGAAATACGCAGTATTTT	CASYGGGVGNTQYF
TRBV12-3/TRBV12-4	TRBJ2-5	many	TRBD2	TGTGCCAGCAGTTCTGGGGGGGGAGTGGACATCCAAGAGACCCAGTACTTC	CASSSGGGVDIQETQYF
TRBV7-8	TRBJ2-7	many	-	TGTGCCAGCAGCAGCGCCGGGGCCCTGGGCGAGCAGTACTTC	CASSSAGALGEQYF
TRBV3-1	TRBJ1-2	many	-	TGTGCCAGCAGCCAAGATCCGGAGGGGGACTACTATGGCTACACCTTC	CASSQDPEGDYYGYTF
TRBV12-3/TRBV12-4	TRBJ2-2	few	-	TGTGCCAGCACCTCGTGGGAATCGAACACCGGGGAGCTGTTTTTT	CASTSWESNTGELFF
TRBV6-5	TRBJ2-2	-	TRBD2	TGTGCCAGCAGTTACTCCCTTGGGGGGGGCACCGGGGAGCTGTTTTTT	CASSYSLGGGTGELFF
TRBV9	TRBJ2-2	-	-	TGTGCCAGCAACGGGATAGCGGAAACCGGGGAGCTGTTTTTT	CASNGIAETGELFF
TRBV7-9	TRBJ2-7	many	-	TGTGCCAGCATCCCTGCTTCGGGCGACAAGTCCTACGAGCAGTACTTC	CASIPASGDKSYEQYF
TRBV28	TRBJ2-1	-	-	TGTGCCAGCAGCCTCTCTAGCCTCCAGCAGTTCTTC	CASSLSSLQQFF
TRBV29-1	TRBJ2-7	few	-	TGCAGCGTCAATAGCCGCGCGTTCCCTGACGAGCAGTACTTC	CSVNSRAFPDEQYF
TRBV29-1	TRBJ2-7	-	-	TGCAGCGCAATACAGGGCCCCAGCTACGAGCAGTACTTC	CSAIQGPSYEQYF
TRBV28	TRBJ2-1	many	TRBD2	TGTGCCAGCAGTTTGGGCGGACTAGTGACTTACAATGAGCAGTTCTTC	CASSLGGLVTYNEQFF